This entry describes one T cell receptor beta chain. Its recognized antigen is unknown. Base qualities are missing; no much larger clone stands one base away. For this chain, trimming is 4 bases at the V end and 6 bases at the J end, and the number of junction bases without a gene match is 8. The germline V gene specifies SGHRS as CDR1 and YFSETQ as CDR2. Including cysteine and phenylalanine, the CDR3 has 16 amino acids. Kept here is only the CDR3 DNA, which spans 48 bases and is read in frame from base 1. Each PCR received spiked-in synthetic TCR analog templates so that absolute template abundance could be estimated from read counts. Using the immunoSEQ assay, TCRbeta CDR3 regions were amplified from genomic DNA with bias-controlled V and J gene primers. Sequencing of rearranged TCRbeta segments was done at approximately 20X coverage. In the paper's pipeline: Sequencing errors were corrected by clustering, and CDR3s were annotated against IMGT so that V, D and J genes could be assigned. Downstream analyses used only productive TCRbeta rearrangements, leaving out any out-of-frame or stop-codon sequences. Clonality was calculated as one minus the Shannon entropy normalized by the log of the number of unique productive sequences. Fisher's exact test with Benjamini-Hochberg correction, at a threshold of adjusted p below 0.01, was used to find clones that differed between time points or between blood and tumor. TCRdb obtained this table from immuneACCESS and retained in-frame rearrangements with V and J assigned. These tables miss some clones; where compared with another copy, unresolved V genes account for less than half of the shortfall, and the remainder is unexplained. That table gives V, J and clone size, and the DNA gave D and trimming. This sample lists roughly 60,000 clones; roughly 82% were detected once. The ten most abundant clones make up 4% to 5.5% of the sample.

The sample originates from a study of PD-L1 blockade in urothelial cancer (TCRdb year 2017). Regarding the study in general: Every patient began therapy in about 2014 and was given atezolizumab 1,200 mg intravenously every 3 weeks. About 90% of the 29 patients were identified as males with urothelial cancer of bladder origin, and a prior smoking history was reported by 18 of 29 patients. Patients had an ECOG performance status of 0 or 1 and had received between 0 and 3 prior chemotherapy regimens. Blood samples were analyzed at 3 weeks after treatment start (second dose) and at 6 weeks after treatment start. Blood samples yielded a median of roughly 140,000 T cells and some 80,000 unique TCRs, with median clonality 0.080. The study, an exploratory multi-omic analysis, examined somatic, immune and clinical correlates of response to PD-L1 blockade with atezolizumab in urothelial cancer. Pretreatment tumor samples, along with matched peripheral blood serially collected before and after atezolizumab treatment, were subjected to TCR sequencing. Durable clinical benefit was defined as progression-free survival longer than 6 months, and TCR features were also tested against progression-free and overall survival. In the same patients, pretreatment tumors underwent whole exome sequencing and RNA sequencing in addition to TCR sequencing. Some ten patients reached durable clinical benefit, while some 21 patients did not. Pretreatment blood TCR-seq was available for 27 to 30 patients, at least one posttreatment blood collection was obtained for roughly 24 patients, and tumor TCR-seq was available for roughly 24 patients.

Here is what the overall study found, with its caveats: Because of the small sample size (n ≈ 28) and the many exploratory analyses performed, the results are intended to be regarded as hypothesis-generating. A pretreatment peripheral blood TCR clonality below the median was linked to improved progression-free and overall survival. Patients with durable benefit showed greater expansion of tumor-associated TCR clones in peripheral blood 3 weeks after starting treatment (n of about 20, p = 0.022).

A cohort of about 31 patients with locally advanced or metastatic urothelial carcinoma, treated at Memorial Sloan Kettering on a trial protocol, was included. Peripheral blood mononuclear cells were collected pretreatment and during treatment, with between 1 and 8 total time points per patient. The Qiagen DNeasy Blood extraction kit was used to purify genomic DNA from total PBMCs and from tumor samples. PBMCs were collected pretreatment and during treatment and were isolated and stored as previously described. The sequence links TRBV5-1 to TRBJ2-1; 12 bases in the middle match TRBD2. The TCR sequence derives from a man between 65 and 79 years old with urothelial cancer. The sequences come from PBMCs, collected around atezolizumab (anti-PD-L1) treatment. Read as DNA, the sequence is TGCGCCAGCAGCCCGGAGGCTAGCGGGAGGGCCAATGAGCAGTTCTTC. Its protein product is CASSPEASGRANEQFF.